This T cell receptor beta chain was sequenced for a study of blood T cell repertoires in COVID-19. This CDR3 region has 14 residues. Germline values: CDR1 LNHNV, CDR2 YYDKDF (reference sequence). V was clipped by 8 bases and J by 4 bases, with 15 bases between them. Authors' processing steps: Using reference gene primer amplification, nucleated cell counts were estimated. The method was immunoSEQ multiplex PCR; TCRdb's version includes in-frame clones alone and lacks a portion of them. The DNA gave D and trimming, while V, J and clone size come from that table. The sample records some 330,000 clones, roughly 90% being singletons.

Specimen: peripheral blood. V and J are TRBV15 and TRBJ1-3; D is undetermined. This receptor was identified in a woman in her forties or fifties with active or convalescent COVID-19. CDR3 sequence (DNA): TGTGCCACCGACCTGGATGGGCGAGGAAACACCATATATTTT. It codes for CATDLDGRGNTIYF.